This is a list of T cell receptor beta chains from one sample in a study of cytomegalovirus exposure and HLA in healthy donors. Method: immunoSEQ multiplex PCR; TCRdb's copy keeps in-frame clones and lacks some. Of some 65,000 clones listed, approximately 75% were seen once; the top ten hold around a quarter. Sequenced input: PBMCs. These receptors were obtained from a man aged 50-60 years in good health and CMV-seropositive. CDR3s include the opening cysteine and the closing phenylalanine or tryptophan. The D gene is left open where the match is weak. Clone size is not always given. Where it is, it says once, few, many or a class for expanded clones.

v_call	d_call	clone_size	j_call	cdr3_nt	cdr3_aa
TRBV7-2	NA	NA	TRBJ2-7	TGTGCCAGCAGCTTAATATCAGGGTTGAACCACGAGCAGTACTTC	CASSLISGLNHEQYF
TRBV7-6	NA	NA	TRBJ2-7	TGTGCCAGCAGCCGAATGTCTCAGGGATCCGAGCAGTACTTC	CASSRMSQGSEQYF
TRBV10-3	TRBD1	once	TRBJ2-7	TGTGCCAGCAGGTGGACAGGGGCCTCCTACGAGCAGTACTTC	CASRWTGASYEQYF
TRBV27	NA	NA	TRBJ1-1	TGTGCCAGCAGTCCCTCCGGGTGGACTGAAGCTTTCTTT	CASSPSGWTEAFF
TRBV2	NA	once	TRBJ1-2	TGTGCCAGCAGGCCCGGGACGGGGAGGGACTATGGCTACACCTTC	CASRPGTGRDYGYTF
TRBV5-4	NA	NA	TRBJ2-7	TGTGCCAGCAGCACCCCGACGGCGGGGCGTTACGAGCAGTACTTC	CASSTPTAGRYEQYF
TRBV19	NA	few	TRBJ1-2	TGTGCCAGTTGGTCTACTAAAGCTAACTATGGCTACACCTTC	CASWSTKANYGYTF
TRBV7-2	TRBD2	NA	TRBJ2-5	TGTGCCAGCAGGGACCGGACTAGCGGGAGGGCCCAGTACTTC	CASRDRTSGRAQYF
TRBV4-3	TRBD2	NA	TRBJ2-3	TGCGCCAGCAGCCAAGGGGCTAGCGGGGGGGAAGATACGCAGTATTTT	CASSQGASGGEDTQYF
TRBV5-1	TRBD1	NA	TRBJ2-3	TGCGCCAGCAGCTGGGCCCCCCCGGGACAGTTCACAGATACGCAGTATTTT	CASSWAPPGQFTDTQYF
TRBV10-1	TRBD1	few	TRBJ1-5	TGCGCCAGCCGCCCGGGGCAGGGGGGCAATCAGCCCCAGCATTTT	CASRPGQGGNQPQHF
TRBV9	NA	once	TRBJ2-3	TGTGCCAGCAGCGTAGTTATTGCAGATACGCAGTATTTT	CASSVVIADTQYF
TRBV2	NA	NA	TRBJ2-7	TGTGCCAGCAGGGGGACTGGCGGGCCACCCGGGGGTTCGTACTTC	CASRGTGGPPGGSYF
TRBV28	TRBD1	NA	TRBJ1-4	TGTGCCAGCAGTTTAGGGGGGACAGGGATTGGTGAAAAACTGTTTTTT	CASSLGGTGIGEKLFF
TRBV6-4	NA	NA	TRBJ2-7	TGTGCCAGCCAGCTACAGGGCAGCTCCTACGAGCAGTACTTC	CASQLQGSSYEQYF
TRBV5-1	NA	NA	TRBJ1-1	TGCGCCAGCAGCCCGAGTACAGGGAAGACTGAAGCTTTCTTT	CASSPSTGKTEAFF
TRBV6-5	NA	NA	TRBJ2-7	TGTGCCAGCAACCGAGGGGGTCTGGCCTACGAGCAGTACTTC	CASNRGGLAYEQYF
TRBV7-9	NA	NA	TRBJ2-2	TGTGCCAGCGGCCCACACGGGGAGCTGTTTTTT	CASGPHGELFF
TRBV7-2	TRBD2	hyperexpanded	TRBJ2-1	TGTGCCAGCAGCTTAGCGGGAGGGCCTGGCAATGAGCAGTTCTTC	CASSLAGGPGNEQFF
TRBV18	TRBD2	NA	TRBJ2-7	TGTGCCAGCTCGCCGGGACTAGCGGGAACCAAGACCTCCTACGAGCAGTACTTC	CASSPGLAGTKTSYEQYF
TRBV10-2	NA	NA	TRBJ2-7	TGCGCCAGCAGGAGTGGGGGGGGCTACTACGAGCAGTACTTC	CASRSGGGYYEQYF
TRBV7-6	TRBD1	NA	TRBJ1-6	TGTGCCAGCAGCTTAGGCTCAGGGGGCGGTTCACCCCTCCACTTT	CASSLGSGGGSPLHF
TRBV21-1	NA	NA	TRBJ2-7	TGTGCCAGCAGCAAAAAAACTCCGGGACGGGGGGTCTCCTACGAGCAGTACTTC	CASSKKTPGRGVSYEQYF
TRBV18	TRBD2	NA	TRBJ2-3	TGTGCCAGCTCACCAAACGGGGGGGGCACAGATACGCAGTATTTT	CASSPNGGGTDTQYF
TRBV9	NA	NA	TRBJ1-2	TGTGCCAGCAGCGTAGATGGGAGGAGCTATGGCTACACCTTC	CASSVDGRSYGYTF
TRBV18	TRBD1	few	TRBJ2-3	TGTGCCAGCTCCCTAATCCCGGGACAGGGGACAGATACGCAGTATTTT	CASSLIPGQGTDTQYF
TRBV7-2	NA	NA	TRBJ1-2	TGTGCCAGCAGCCTCCCTGGGGTGGCAGGGGCTTCTGGCTACACCTTC	CASSLPGVAGASGYTF
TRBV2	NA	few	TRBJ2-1	TGTGCCAGCAGTGGAGGGCCCCCTCCTTACAATGAGCAGTTCTTC	CASSGGPPPYNEQFF
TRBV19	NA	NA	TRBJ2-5	TGTGCCAGTTCCCGGGGAGGGGGCCAAGAGACCCAGTACTTC	CASSRGGGQETQYF
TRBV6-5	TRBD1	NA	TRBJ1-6	TGTGCCAGCAGTTACAAGACAGGGGGCAATTCACCCCTCCACTTT	CASSYKTGGNSPLHF
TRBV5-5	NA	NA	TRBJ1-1	TGTGCCAGCACCACGACTGGGGGGACTGAAGCTTTCTTT	CASTTTGGTEAFF
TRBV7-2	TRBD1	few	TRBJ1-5	TGTGCCAGCAGCTTAGCCCAACGGACAGGGGGTATGAATCAGCCCCAGCATTTT	CASSLAQRTGGMNQPQHF
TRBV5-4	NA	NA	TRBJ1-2	TGTGCCAGCAGCTCCCCTACGGGCTATGGCTACACCTTC	CASSSPTGYGYTF
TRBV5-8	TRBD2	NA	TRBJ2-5	TGTGCCAGCAGCTGGGCTAGCGGGGGTACCAAAGAGACCCAGTACTTC	CASSWASGGTKETQYF
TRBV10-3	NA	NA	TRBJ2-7	TGTGCCATCAGGGGAGGGGGACCCTACGAGCAGTACTTC	CAIRGGGPYEQYF
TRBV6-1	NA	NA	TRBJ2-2	TGTGCCAGCAGTGAGGCACGACACAACACCGGGGAGCTGTTTTTT	CASSEARHNTGELFF
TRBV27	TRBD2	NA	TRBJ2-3	TGTGCCAGCAGTTCGTGGGGGGGTGTTTACACAGATACGCAGTATTTT	CASSSWGGVYTDTQYF
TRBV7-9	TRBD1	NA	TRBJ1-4	TGTGCCAGCAGCTTAGGGACAGGTATTAGAAAACTGTTTTTT	CASSLGTGIRKLFF
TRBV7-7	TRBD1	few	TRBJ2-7	TGTGCCAGCAGCTTACGCCTATCCGGGCCGGGACAGGGTCGGGGCCGGGGATACGAGCAGTACTTC	CASSLRLSGPGQGRGRGYEQYF
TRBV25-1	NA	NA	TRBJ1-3	TGTGCCAGCAGTTCAGCTCAAGGGGGAATTGGGACCATATATTTT	CASSSAQGGIGTIYF
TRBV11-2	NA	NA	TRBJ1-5	TGTGCCAGCAGCCTCGGGGAGGGGATAAATCAGCCCCAGCATTTT	CASSLGEGINQPQHF
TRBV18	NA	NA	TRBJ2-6	TGTGCCAGCTCACCTCGGGGTGGTGGGGCCAACGTCCTGACTTTC	CASSPRGGGANVLTF
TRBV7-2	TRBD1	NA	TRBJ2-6	TGTGCCAGCACCCACTTTCAGGGGGCTGCTGGGGCCAACGTCCTGACTTTC	CASTHFQGAAGANVLTF
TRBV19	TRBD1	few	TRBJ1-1	TGTGCCAGTAGCTCCGCCGGGACAGGAGGGACTGAAGCTTTCTTT	CASSSAGTGGTEAFF
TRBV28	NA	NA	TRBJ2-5	TGTGCCAGCAGTTTATTCAGTAAGGAGACCCAGTACTTC	CASSLFSKETQYF
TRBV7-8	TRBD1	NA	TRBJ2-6	TGTGCCAGCAGCGGACAGGTTGGCTCTGGGGCCAACGTCCTGACTTTC	CASSGQVGSGANVLTF
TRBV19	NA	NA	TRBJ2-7	TGTGCCAGTAGTTCCTCCCTAGGGGGCGAGCAGTACTTC	CASSSSLGGEQYF
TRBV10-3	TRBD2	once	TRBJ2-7	TGTGCCATCAGCCCCTCGGAGACTAGCGGAACCTACGAGCAGTACTTC	CAISPSETSGTYEQYF
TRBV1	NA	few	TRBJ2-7	TGCACCAGCAGCCCACGGACTAGCGGGAGGTACGAGCAGTACTTC	CTSSPRTSGRYEQYF
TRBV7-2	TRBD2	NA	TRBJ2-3	TGTGCCAGCAGCTCCGCTAGCGGTGTGGGCACAGATACGCAGTATTTT	CASSSASGVGTDTQYF
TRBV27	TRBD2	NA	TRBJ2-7	TGTGCCAGCAGCCAAGGACTAGCGGGTGAAGAGCAGTACTTC	CASSQGLAGEEQYF
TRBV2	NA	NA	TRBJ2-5	TGTGCCAGCATAGGAATTGGGCGGGCAGTGGAGACCCAGTACTTC	CASIGIGRAVETQYF
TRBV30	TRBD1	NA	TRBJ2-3	TGTGCCTGCGACAGGGGGCTCGTAGATACGCAGTATTTT	CACDRGLVDTQYF
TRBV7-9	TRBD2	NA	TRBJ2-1	TGTGCCAGCGGCCCCACTAGCGGAGGCTCCTACAATGAGCAGTTCTTC	CASGPTSGGSYNEQFF